This T cell receptor beta chain is from a study of beta chain features in type 1 diabetes. General study points: Shortening that was moderate but significant affected the TCRB CDR3s of Type 1 diabetes patients in all four CD4+ subsets.

The germline V gene has CDR1 GTSNPN and CDR2 SVGIG (reference sequence). The junction had 8 bases not matched to a gene; V was cut back by 2 bases and J by 4 bases. This CDR3 comprises 14 residues. With respect to this clone: Its antigen is as yet unknown.

The study reverse transcribed the entire isolated RNA, so it sequenced expressed TCRB transcripts. Here immunoSEQ multiplex PCR was the method, and the copy in TCRdb shows in-frame clones only, minus some. The sample consists of 310,000 or so clones, 14% to 15% of them appearing once. This sequence originates from a man aged 18 to 30 with type 1 diabetes. Sequencing was carried out using naive CD4+ T cells from blood. V gene TRBV30 combines with J gene TRBJ2-7, with 7 nucleotides matching TRBD2. CDR3 sequence: CAWSTLGGGYEQYF. The CDR3 DNA reads TGTGCCTGGAGTACCCTGGGCGGGGGATACGAGCAGTACTTC.